The clone carrying this TCR beta chain was counted many times. Its antigen is unidentified. The record originates from a study of T cells in Graves' hyperthyroidism and ophthalmopathy. Researchers amplified the TCR beta CDR3 regions from RNA transcripts. In the first-round RT-PCR of the TCR CDR3, the HTBI primer set was used. From the multiplex PCR reads, TCRdb called clonotypes with MiXCR, one entry per CDR3 protein. The sample comprises around 420,000 distinct CDR3 sequences, 15% to 17% of which are singletons, and 13% to 15% rests with the top ten. Exclusion criteria comprised uncontrolled infection, other autoimmune disease, pregnancy or lactation. Study observations and caveats: Classification by a 13 V-J model distinguished ophthalmopathy from stable hyperthyroidism.

V lost 5 bases to trimming and J lost 6 bases, with 10 bases between them. The CDR3 runs 12 residues. This clonotype was obtained from a young woman with Graves' hyperthyroidism. The sample comprised blood. The chain uses TRBV12-3 or TRBV12-4 and TRBJ1-1; D is unclear. The CDR3 nucleotides read TGTGCCAGCAGTCCCCGGCAGCCTGAAGCTTTCTTT. Amino acid sequence: CASSPRQPEAFF.